This T cell receptor beta chain was captured by sequencing in a study of a mutant IDH1 vaccine in newly diagnosed glioma. Overall study context: With temozolomide cycles, or 4-6 weeks after radiotherapy alone, vaccination was started.

The V and J ends lost 8 bases and 7 bases, in that order; junction bases with no gene match: 6. The CDR3 is 13 amino acids. CDR1 is SNHLY, CDR2 FYNNEI, per germline. As to time point: week 5, during vaccination. A single vaccine dose contained 300 ug of mutant IDH1 20-mer peptide, and topical imiquimod was used with it. As concerns this clone: Antigen specificity is unknown.

Libraries were prepared by immunoSEQ multiplex PCR; TCRdb keeps only in-frame clonotypes and omits some of them. The table lists tens of thousands of clones, 90% to 95% of them singletons, with roughly 0.6% in the top ten. The sample in question was PBMCs, obtained from a glioma patient whose treatment included an IDH1 peptide vaccine. This TCR was recovered from a woman in her forties or fifties with glioma. The chain employs TRBV2 and TRBJ2-1; 9 bases are shared with TRBD2. DNA of the CDR3: TGTGCCAGCGCCGGGACTAGCAGTAATGAGCAGTTCTTC. Protein sequence: CASAGTSSNEQFF.